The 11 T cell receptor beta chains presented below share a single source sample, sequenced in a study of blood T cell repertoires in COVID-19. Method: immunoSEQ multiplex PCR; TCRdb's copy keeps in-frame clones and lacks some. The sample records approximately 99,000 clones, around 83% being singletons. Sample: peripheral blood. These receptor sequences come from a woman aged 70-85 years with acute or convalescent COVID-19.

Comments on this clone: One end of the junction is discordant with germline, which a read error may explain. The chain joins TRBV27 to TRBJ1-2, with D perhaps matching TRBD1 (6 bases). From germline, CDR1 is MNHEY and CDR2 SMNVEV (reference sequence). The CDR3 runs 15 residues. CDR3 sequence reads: CTSSLVRRGGYGYTF. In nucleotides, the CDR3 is TGTACCAGCAGTTTAGTTCGGAGGGGGGGCTATGGCTACACCTTC.

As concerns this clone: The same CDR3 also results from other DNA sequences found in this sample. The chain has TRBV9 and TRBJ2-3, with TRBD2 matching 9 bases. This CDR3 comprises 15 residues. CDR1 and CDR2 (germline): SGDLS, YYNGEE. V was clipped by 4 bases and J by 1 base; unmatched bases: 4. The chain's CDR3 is CASSPWTSGTDTQYF. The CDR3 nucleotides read TGTGCCAGCAGCCCATGGACTAGCGGCACAGATACGCAGTATTTT.

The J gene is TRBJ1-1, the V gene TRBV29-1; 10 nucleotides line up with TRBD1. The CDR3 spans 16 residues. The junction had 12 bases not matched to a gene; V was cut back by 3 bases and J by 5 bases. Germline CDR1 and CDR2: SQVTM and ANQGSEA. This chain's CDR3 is CSVDKPGQGRGTEAFF. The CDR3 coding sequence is TGCAGCGTTGATAAACCGGGACAGGGGAGGGGTACTGAAGCTTTCTTT.

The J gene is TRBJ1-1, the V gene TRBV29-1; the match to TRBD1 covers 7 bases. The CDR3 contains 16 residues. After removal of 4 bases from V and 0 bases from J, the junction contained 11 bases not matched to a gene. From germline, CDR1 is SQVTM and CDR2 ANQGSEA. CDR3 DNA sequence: TGCAGCGTTGGGGGACAGCGGGGGCGTCTGAACACTGAAGCTTTCTTT. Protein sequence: CSVGGQRGRLNTEAFF.

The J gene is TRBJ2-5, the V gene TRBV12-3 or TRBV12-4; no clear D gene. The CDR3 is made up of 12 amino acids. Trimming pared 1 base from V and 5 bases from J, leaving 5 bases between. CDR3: CASSLGAETQYF. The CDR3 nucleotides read TGTGCCAGCAGTTTAGGAGCCGAGACCCAGTACTTC.

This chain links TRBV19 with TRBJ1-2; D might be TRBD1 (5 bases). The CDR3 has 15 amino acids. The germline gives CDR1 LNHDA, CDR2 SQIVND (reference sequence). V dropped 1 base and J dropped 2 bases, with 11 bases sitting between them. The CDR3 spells CASSIGGRTNYGYTF. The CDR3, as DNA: TGTGCCAGTAGTATAGGGGGCAGGACCAACTATGGCTACACCTTC.

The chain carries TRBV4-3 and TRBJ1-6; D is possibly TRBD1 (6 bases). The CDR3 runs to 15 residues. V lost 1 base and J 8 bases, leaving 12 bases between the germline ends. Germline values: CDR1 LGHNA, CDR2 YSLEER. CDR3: CASSQVGGGDSPLHF. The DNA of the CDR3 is TGCGCCAGCAGCCAAGTGGGAGGGGGGGATTCACCCCTCCACTTT.

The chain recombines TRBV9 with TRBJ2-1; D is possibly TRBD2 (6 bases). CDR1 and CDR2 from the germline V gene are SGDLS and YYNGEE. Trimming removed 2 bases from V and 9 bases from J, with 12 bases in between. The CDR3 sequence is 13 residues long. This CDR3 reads CASSVWGDGEQFF. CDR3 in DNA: TGTGCCAGCAGCGTGTGGGGGGATGGTGAGCAGTTCTTC. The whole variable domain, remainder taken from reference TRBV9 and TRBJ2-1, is DSGVTQTPKHLITATGQRVTLRCSPRSGDLSVYWYQQSLDQGLQFLIQYYNGEERAKGNILERFSAQQFPDLHSELNLSSLELGDSALYFCASSVWGDGEQFFGPGTRLTVL.

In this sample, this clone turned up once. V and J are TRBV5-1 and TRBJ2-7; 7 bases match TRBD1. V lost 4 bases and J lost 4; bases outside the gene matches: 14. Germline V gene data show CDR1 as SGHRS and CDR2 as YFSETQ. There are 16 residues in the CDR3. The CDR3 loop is CASSPLGDSAGYEQYF. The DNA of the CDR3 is TGCGCCAGCAGCCCCCTCGGGGACAGTGCTGGTTACGAGCAGTACTTC.

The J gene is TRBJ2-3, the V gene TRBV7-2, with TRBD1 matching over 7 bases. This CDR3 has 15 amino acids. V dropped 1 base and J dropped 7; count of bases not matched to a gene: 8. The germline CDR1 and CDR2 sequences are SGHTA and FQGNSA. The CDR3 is CASSLVRQGGNTQYF. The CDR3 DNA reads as TGTGCCAGCAGCTTAGTTCGACAGGGCGGAAATACGCAGTATTTT.

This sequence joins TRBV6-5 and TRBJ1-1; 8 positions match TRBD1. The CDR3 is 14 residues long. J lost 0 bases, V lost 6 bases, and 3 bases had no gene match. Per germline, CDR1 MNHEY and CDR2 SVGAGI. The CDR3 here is CASRRTGMNTEAFF. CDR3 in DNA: TGTGCCAGCAGGAGGACAGGGATGAACACTGAAGCTTTCTTT.